What follows describes a single TCR beta chain. The source of the sample is a study of blood T cell repertoires in COVID-19. Study as a whole: The origin of the acute and convalescent COVID-19 samples was the United States, Italy and Spain. T cells, B-cell-depleted T cells, or PBMCs provided the cDNA or gDNA that served as material.

Original analysis: Estimation of nucleated cell counts relied on the amplification of reference gene primers. The protocol was immunoSEQ multiplex PCR, while the TCRdb copy is restricted to in-frame clones and leaves out a portion. The D gene and trimming were derived from the DNA, and the V and J assignments and clone size from that table. This sample has 200,000 or so clones; approximately 78% occur once, and the top ten carry about 10%. Losses at the gene ends were 5 bases for V and 2 bases for J; bases not matched to a gene: 5. Germline assignment: CDR1 SGHNT and CDR2 YENEEA. The CDR3 runs 15 residues.

This clonotype was sampled from a woman older than 75 with acute or convalescent COVID-19. The gene calls are TRBV11-3 and TRBJ2-5; 10 nucleotides agree with TRBD1. Source material: peripheral blood. The CDR3 spells CASSPRQGAQETQYF. The CDR3 DNA is TGTGCCAGCAGCCCTAGACAGGGGGCTCAAGAGACCCAGTACTTC.